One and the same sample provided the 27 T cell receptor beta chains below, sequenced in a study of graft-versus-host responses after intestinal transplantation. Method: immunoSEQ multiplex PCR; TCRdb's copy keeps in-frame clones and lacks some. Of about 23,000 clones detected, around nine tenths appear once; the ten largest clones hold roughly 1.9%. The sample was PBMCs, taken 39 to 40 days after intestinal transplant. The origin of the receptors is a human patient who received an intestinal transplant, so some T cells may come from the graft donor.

The CDR3 bases are TGCGCCAGCAGCCAAAACCCCTCCGTCTACGAGCAGTACTTC. Translated: CASSQNPSVYEQYF. The chain uses TRBV4-1 and TRBJ2-7; unclear D gene. Trimming took 2 bases from V and 3 from J, leaving 11 bases between them. Germline CDR1 reads MGHRA; CDR2 reads YSYEKL. The CDR3 consists of 14 residues.

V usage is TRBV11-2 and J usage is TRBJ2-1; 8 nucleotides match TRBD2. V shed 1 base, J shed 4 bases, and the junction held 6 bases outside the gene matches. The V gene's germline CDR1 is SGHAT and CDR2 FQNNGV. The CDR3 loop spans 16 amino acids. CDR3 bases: TGTGCCAGCAGCTTAGGTGTAGCGGGATTGTACAATGAGCAGTTCTTC. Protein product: CASSLGVAGLYNEQFF. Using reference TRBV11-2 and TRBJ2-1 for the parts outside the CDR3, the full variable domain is EAGVAQSPRYKIIEKRQSVAFWCNPISGHATLYWYQQILGQGPKLLIQFQNNGVVDDSQLPKDRFSAERLKGVDSTLKIQPAKLEDSAVYLCASSLGVAGLYNEQFFGPGTRLTVL.

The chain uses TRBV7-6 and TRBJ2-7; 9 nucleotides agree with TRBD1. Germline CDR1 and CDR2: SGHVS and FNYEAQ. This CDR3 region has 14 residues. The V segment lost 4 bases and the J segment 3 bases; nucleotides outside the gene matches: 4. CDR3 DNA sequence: TGTGCCAGCAGCTCCGGGACAGGGTTCTACGAGCAGTACTTC. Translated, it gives CASSSGTGFYEQYF.

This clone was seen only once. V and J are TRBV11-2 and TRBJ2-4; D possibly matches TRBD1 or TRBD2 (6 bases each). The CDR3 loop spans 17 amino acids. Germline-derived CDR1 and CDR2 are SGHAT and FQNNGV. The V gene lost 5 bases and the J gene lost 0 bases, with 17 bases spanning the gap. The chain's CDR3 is CASSLKLGGIAKNIQYF. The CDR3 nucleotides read TGTGCCAGCAGCCTAAAACTAGGGGGGATAGCCAAAAACATTCAGTACTTC.

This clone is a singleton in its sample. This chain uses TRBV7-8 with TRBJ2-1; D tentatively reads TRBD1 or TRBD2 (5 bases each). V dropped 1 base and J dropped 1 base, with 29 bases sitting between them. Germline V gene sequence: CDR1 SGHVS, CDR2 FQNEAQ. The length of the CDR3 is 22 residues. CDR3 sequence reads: CASSLGPVSRSRGRWSYNEQFF. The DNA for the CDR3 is TGTGCCAGCAGCTTAGGGCCCGTTTCTCGGTCGAGGGGCCGGTGGTCCTACAATGAGCAGTTCTTC.

The CDR3, as DNA: TGCGCCAGCAGCCCATCTGGGACAGGGGCTGGGGAGCAGTACTTC. It specifies CASSPSGTGAGEQYF. The V call is TRBV4-1, the J call TRBJ2-7, with 10 positions matching TRBD1. Germline V gene data show CDR1 as MGHRA and CDR2 as YSYEKL. CDR3 length equals 15 residues. V shed 4 bases and J 7 bases; nucleotides not matched to a gene: 10.

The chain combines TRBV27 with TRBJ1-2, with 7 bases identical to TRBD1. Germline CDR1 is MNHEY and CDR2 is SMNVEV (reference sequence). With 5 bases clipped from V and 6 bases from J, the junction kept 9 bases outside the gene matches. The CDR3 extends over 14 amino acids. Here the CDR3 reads CASSPRTGKDGYTF. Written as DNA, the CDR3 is TGTGCCAGCAGTCCTCGGACAGGTAAAGATGGCTACACCTTC.

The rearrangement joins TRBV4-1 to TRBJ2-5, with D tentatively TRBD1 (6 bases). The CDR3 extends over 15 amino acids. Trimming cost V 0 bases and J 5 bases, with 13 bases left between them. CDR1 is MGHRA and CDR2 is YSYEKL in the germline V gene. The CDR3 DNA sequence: TGCGCCAGCAGCCAAGATCCGGTTAGGGGGGAGACCCAGTACTTC. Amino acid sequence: CASSQDPVRGETQYF.

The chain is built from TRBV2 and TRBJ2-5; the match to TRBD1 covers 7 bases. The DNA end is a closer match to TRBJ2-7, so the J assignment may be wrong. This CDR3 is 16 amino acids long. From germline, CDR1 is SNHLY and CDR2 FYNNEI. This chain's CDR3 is CASSEYAGTDVYEQYF. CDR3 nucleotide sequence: TGTGCCAGCAGTGAGTATGCTGGGACAGATGTATACGAGCAGTACTTC.

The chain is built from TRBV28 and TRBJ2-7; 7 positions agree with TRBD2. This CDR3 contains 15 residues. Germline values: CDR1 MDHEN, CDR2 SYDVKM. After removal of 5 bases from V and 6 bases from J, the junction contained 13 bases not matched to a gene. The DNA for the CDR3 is TGTGCCAGCAGTACCGCCCGGCGGGAGATGGGCGAGCAGTACTTC. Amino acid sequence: CASSTARREMGEQYF.

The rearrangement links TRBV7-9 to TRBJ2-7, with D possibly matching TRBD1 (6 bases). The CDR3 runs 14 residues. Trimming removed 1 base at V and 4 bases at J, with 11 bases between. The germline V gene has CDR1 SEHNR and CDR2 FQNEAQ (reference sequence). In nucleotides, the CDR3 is TGTGCCAGCAGCTTAGAAGCCAGGGGTTACGAGCAGTACTTC. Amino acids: CASSLEARGYEQYF.

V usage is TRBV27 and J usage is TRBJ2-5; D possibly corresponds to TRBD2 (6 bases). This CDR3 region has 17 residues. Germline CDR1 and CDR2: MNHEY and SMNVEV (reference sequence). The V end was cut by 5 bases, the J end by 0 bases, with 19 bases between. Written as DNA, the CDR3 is TGTGCCAGCAGTCCATGGGGGGTTGGGGATAACCAAGAGACCCAGTACTTC. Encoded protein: CASSPWGVGDNQETQYF.

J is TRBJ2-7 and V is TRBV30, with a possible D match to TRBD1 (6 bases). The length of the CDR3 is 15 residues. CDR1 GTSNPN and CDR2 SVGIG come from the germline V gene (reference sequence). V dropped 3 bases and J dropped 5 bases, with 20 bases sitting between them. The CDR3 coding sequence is TGTGCCTGGAGGGGGGCGAGGGGTGGGGTCCACGAGCAGTACTTC. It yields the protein CAWRGARGGVHEQYF.

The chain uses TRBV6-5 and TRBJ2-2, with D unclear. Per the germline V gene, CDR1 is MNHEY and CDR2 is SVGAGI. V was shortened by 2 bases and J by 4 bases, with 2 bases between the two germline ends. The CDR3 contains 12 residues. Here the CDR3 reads CASSYVTGELFF. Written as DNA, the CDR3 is TGTGCCAGCAGTTACGTCACCGGGGAGCTGTTTTTT.

CDR3 bases: TGTGCCAGCTCACCTAGCGTGACAGGGAGTAACACCGGGGAGCTGTTTTTT. Translated, it gives CASSPSVTGSNTGELFF. The rearrangement joins TRBV18 to TRBJ2-2; 7 bases are a match to TRBD1. The CDR3 covers 17 residues. Germline V CDR1 and CDR2: KGHSH, LQKENI. Trimming removed 3 bases from V and 2 bases from J; junction bases left unmatched: 9.

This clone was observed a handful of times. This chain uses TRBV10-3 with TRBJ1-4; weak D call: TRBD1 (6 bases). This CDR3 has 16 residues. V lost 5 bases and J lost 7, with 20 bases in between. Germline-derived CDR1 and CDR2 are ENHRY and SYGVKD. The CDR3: CAISHRPRGLIEKLFF. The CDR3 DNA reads TGTGCCATCAGTCACAGACCCCGGGGGCTAATTGAAAAACTGTTTTTT.

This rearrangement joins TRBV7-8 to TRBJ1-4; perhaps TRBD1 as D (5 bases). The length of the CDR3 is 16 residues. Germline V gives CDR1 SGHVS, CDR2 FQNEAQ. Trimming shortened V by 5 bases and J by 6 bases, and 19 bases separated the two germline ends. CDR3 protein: CASSPRGRDYYEKLFF. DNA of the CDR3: TGTGCCAGCAGCCCGAGGGGCCGCGATTATTATGAAAAACTGTTTTTT.

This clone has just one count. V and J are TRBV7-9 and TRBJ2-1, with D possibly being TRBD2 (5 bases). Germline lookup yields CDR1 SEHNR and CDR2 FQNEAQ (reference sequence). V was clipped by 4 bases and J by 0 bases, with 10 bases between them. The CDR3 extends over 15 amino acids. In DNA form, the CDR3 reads TGTGCCAGCAGCTACGATGCGGGCTCCTACAATGAGCAGTTCTTC. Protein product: CASSYDAGSYNEQFF.

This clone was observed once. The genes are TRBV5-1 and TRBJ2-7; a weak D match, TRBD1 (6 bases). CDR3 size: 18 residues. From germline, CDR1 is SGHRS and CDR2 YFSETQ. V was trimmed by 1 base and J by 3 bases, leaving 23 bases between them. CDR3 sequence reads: CASSLYVVDRQAIYEQYF. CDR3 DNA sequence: TGCGCCAGCAGCTTGTATGTTGTTGACCGACAGGCGATCTACGAGCAGTACTTC.

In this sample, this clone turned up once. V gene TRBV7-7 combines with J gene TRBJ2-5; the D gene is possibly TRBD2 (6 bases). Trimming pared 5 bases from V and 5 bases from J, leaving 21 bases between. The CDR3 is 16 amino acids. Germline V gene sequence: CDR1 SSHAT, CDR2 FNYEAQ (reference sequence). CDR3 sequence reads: CASSPPGDDRVETQYF. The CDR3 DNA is TGTGCCAGCAGCCCCCCGGGAGACGACCGGGTGGAGACCCAGTACTTC.

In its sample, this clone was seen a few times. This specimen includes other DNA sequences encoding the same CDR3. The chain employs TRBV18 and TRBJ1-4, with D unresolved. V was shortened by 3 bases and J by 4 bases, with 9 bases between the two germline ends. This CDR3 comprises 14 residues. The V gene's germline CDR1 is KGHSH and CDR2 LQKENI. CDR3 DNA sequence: TGTGCCAGCTCACCGCGACGAGTTAATGAAAAACTGTTTTTT. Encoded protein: CASSPRRVNEKLFF. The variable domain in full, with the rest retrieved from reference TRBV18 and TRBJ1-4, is NAGVMQNPRHLVRRRGQEARLRCSPMKGHSHVYWYRQLPEEGLKFMVYLQKENIIDESGMPKERFSAEFPKEGPSILRIQQVVRGDSAAYFCASSPRRVNEKLFFGSGTQLSVL.

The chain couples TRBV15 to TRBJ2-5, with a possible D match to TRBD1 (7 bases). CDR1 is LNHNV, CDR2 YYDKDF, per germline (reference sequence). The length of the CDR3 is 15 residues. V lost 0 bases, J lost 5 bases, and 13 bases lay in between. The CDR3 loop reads CATSRDESGGETQYF. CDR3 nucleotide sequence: TGTGCCACCAGCAGAGATGAATCAGGGGGGGAGACCCAGTACTTC.

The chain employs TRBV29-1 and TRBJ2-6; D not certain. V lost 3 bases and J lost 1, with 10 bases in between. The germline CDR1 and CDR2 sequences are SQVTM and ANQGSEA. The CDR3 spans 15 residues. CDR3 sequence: CSVEGGLSGANVLTF. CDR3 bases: TGCAGCGTTGAGGGCGGCCTTTCTGGGGCCAACGTCCTGACTTTC.

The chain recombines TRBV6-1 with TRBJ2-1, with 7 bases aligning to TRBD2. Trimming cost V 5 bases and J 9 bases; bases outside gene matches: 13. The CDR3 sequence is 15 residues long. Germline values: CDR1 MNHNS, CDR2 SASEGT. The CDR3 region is CASSFRRAGVGEQFF. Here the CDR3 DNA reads TGTGCCAGCAGTTTTCGTCGGGCGGGGGTAGGTGAGCAGTTCTTC.

CDR3 loop: CASSPGQGITPLHF. The CDR3 DNA reads as TGTGCCAGTAGTCCGGGACAGGGAATAACACCCCTCCACTTT. The chain uses TRBV19 and TRBJ1-6, with 9 bases that match TRBD1. CDR3 length: 14 amino acids. V shed 5 bases, J shed 11 bases, and the junction held 7 bases outside the gene matches. Germline assignment: CDR1 LNHDA and CDR2 SQIVND (reference sequence).

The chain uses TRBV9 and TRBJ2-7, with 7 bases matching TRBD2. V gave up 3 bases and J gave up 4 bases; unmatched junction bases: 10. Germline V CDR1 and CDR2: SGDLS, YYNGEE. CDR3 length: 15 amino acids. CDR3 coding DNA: TGTGCCAGCAGCGAGGGGACTACGCCTCAATACGAGCAGTACTTC. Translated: CASSEGTTPQYEQYF.

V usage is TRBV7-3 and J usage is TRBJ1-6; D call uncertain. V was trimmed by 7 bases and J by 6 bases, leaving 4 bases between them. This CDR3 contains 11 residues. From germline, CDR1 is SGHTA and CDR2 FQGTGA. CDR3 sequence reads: CASTINSPLHF. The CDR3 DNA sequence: TGTGCCAGCACCATTAATTCACCCCTCCACTTT.